These T cell receptor beta chains were read from a single sample in a study of OX40 agonist ivuxolimab in advanced cancers. Sequencing was performed with immunoSEQ multiplex PCR; in TCRdb, only in-frame clones are kept and a portion is missing. The sample lists roughly 50,000 clones; over 70% were seen once. The sample was CD4+ or CD8+ T cells sorted from blood, taken in a trial of the OX40 agonist ivuxolimab. The receptors stem from an adult with an advanced solid tumor such as melanoma, head and neck, liver or kidney cancer. The CDR3 runs from the conserved cysteine through the conserved F or W. Each record gives: CDR3 DNA, CDR3 protein, J gene, V gene, clone size, D gene. A D gene is named only where the DNA matches it firmly. Only some rows state a clone size, as once, few, many or a class for expanded clones.

TGTGCCAGCAGTTACTCGACGGCTAGGGATGGCTACACCTTC CASSYSTARDGYTF TRBJ1-2 TRBV6-6 NA NA
TGCGCCAGCAGCCCACTGGGGGGGCAGAACATTCAGTACTTC CASSPLGGQNIQYF TRBJ2-4 TRBV5-1 NA NA
TGCGCCAGCAGCTTGGGGACCCAAGGGGGGAACGCAGATACGCAGTATTTT CASSLGTQGGNADTQYF TRBJ2-3 TRBV5-1 NA NA
TGTGCCAGCAGTGAAGGGGGAGTCAAAAAGACCCAGTACTTC CASSEGGVKKTQYF TRBJ2-5 TRBV2 NA NA
TGTGCCAGCTCACGTACTTCACCAGGGGTCGATGGCTACACCTTC CASSRTSPGVDGYTF TRBJ1-2 TRBV18 NA NA
TGCGCCAGCAGCTCCACAGCGGCCAGAGAGACCCAGTACTTC CASSSTAARETQYF TRBJ2-5 TRBV5-1 NA NA
TGTGCCAGTAGTATGAGGAGCTCTGGAAACACCATATATTTT CASSMRSSGNTIYF TRBJ1-3 TRBV19 NA NA
TGCAGCGCCCCGGGACAGGGGGTTGAAGGCTACACCTTC CSAPGQGVEGYTF TRBJ1-2 TRBV29-1 NA TRBD1
TGTGCCAGCAGTACTGACAGAACAGATACGCAGTATTTT CASSTDRTDTQYF TRBJ2-3 TRBV5-4 once NA
TGTGCCATCAGTGCCCCAGGGGCGGAAGAGACCCAGTACTTC CAISAPGAEETQYF TRBJ2-5 TRBV10-3 NA NA
TGTGCCAGCAGTGCTTACAACGAGCAGTACTTC CASSAYNEQYF TRBJ2-7 TRBV27 NA NA
TGCGCCAGCAGCCTGACAGGGGGCTTTGAGACCCAGTACTTC CASSLTGGFETQYF TRBJ2-5 TRBV5-1 NA TRBD1
TGCAGCGTGGACTGGGACCTAGCTACAGATACGCAGTATTTT CSVDWDLATDTQYF TRBJ2-3 TRBV29-1 once NA
TGTGCCAGCAGCCCGATTACTAGCGGGATGAGGTCCGGGGAGCTGTTTTTT CASSPITSGMRSGELFF TRBJ2-2 TRBV7-7 NA TRBD2
TGTGCCAGCAGTGACGTGGTGGGGCCCCAGCATTTT CASSDVVGPQHF TRBJ1-5 TRBV28 few NA
TGTGCCAGCAGTTTATCGGGACAGGGAAGGGGCTACACCTTC CASSLSGQGRGYTF TRBJ1-2 TRBV28 few TRBD1
TGTGCCAGCAGTTTACCTAGTTCAAGCGGGAGTTACGAGCAGTACTTC CASSLPSSSGSYEQYF TRBJ2-7 TRBV28 NA TRBD2
TGTGCCAGCAGCTTACTCGGGACAGGGAATAATTCACCCCTCCACTTT CASSLLGTGNNSPLHF TRBJ1-6 TRBV7-2 NA TRBD1
TGTGCCAGCAGCTTAGTAGGGGCAGGTGGGAATTCACCCCTCCACTTT CASSLVGAGGNSPLHF TRBJ1-6 TRBV7-2 NA NA
TGTGCCAGTAGCAGACAGGAAACCTATGGCTACACCTTC CASSRQETYGYTF TRBJ1-2 TRBV19 NA NA
TGTGCCAGCAGCCGGGGACCCACAGATACGCAGTATTTT CASSRGPTDTQYF TRBJ2-3 TRBV11-2 NA NA
TGTGCCAGCAGTGAGCTAGCGGGGGACGATCTAGCCAAAAACATTCAGTACTTC CASSELAGDDLAKNIQYF TRBJ2-4 TRBV6-4 NA TRBD2
TGTGCCAGCAGCTTAAGGACAGGCGGGAACTACAATGAGCAGTTCTTC CASSLRTGGNYNEQFF TRBJ2-1 TRBV7-7 NA NA
TGTGCCAGCAGTGAATCCCCAGGACAGGGGGAAACAGATACGCAGTATTTT CASSESPGQGETDTQYF TRBJ2-3 TRBV6-1 NA TRBD1
TGTGCCAGCAACCCCGGGACAGGACCGAATCAGCCCCAGCATTTT CASNPGTGPNQPQHF TRBJ1-5 TRBV6-5 NA TRBD1
TGTGCCAGCAGTAGACAGAGCTATGGCTACACCTTC CASSRQSYGYTF TRBJ1-2 TRBV9 NA NA
TGTGCCAGCAGTCCTGGACAGGGCACTGAAGCTTTCTTT CASSPGQGTEAFF TRBJ1-1 TRBV2 NA TRBD1
TGTGCCAGTACTGGATTTTTCATGAACACTGAAGCTTTCTTT CASTGFFMNTEAFF TRBJ1-1 TRBV19 NA NA
TGTGCCAGTAAGGGGGGTGACAGATCAAAAAGCGGCTACACCTTC CASKGGDRSKSGYTF TRBJ1-2 TRBV19 NA NA
TGTGCCAGCAGTTTAGCGGGGAGTAGGGACAATGAGCAGTTCTTC CASSLAGSRDNEQFF TRBJ2-1 TRBV28 NA NA
TGTGCCAGCTCACCACCCCCCGGCACAGATACGCAGTATTTT CASSPPPGTDTQYF TRBJ2-3 TRBV18 NA NA
TGCGCCAGCAGCCAATCAGACAGGGCTGACGAAAAACTGTTTTTT CASSQSDRADEKLFF TRBJ1-4 TRBV4-1 NA TRBD1
TGTGCCAGCAGCTGGGACAGGGGGAACACTGAAGCTTTCTTT CASSWDRGNTEAFF TRBJ1-1 TRBV7-2 NA TRBD1
TGTGCCAGCAGTGAGGGGGGTAGGGGGGGCAATCAGCCCCAGCATTTT CASSEGGRGGNQPQHF TRBJ1-5 TRBV2 NA NA
TGTGCCAGCAGCCAAGATTTCCAGACCCAGTACTTC CASSQDFQTQYF TRBJ2-5 TRBV5-5 NA NA
TGTGCCAGCAGCTTACAGGGGAACACTGAAGCTTTCTTT CASSLQGNTEAFF TRBJ1-1 TRBV7-2 NA NA
TGTGCCAGCAGCCCAGACACAGATACGCAGTATTTT CASSPDTDTQYF TRBJ2-3 TRBV11-2 NA NA
TGTGCCATCAGTGAGTCAGGGGGGAATGGCTACACCTTC CAISESGGNGYTF TRBJ1-2 TRBV10-3 NA NA
TGCGCCAGCAGCTTCCGTCAGGGGTCGGATGGCTACACCTTC CASSFRQGSDGYTF TRBJ1-2 TRBV5-1 NA NA
TGTGCCAGTAGTCTCTACAATGAGCAGTTCTTC CASSLYNEQFF TRBJ2-1 TRBV19 NA NA
TGTGCCAGCAGCTCCGCGGGACAGGGCGGGCAAGAGACCCAGTACTTC CASSSAGQGGQETQYF TRBJ2-5 TRBV5-4 NA TRBD1
TGCGCCAGCAGCCCCGGGACAGCATCCTACTATGGCTACACCTTC CASSPGTASYYGYTF TRBJ1-2 TRBV4-3 NA TRBD1
TGTGCCAGCTCACCGTCGAGGGGAGGGGCAGATACGCAGTATTTT CASSPSRGGADTQYF TRBJ2-3 TRBV18 NA TRBD2
TGTGCCAGCAGCTTAAACCGGGGGAACGGTGAAGCTTTCTTT CASSLNRGNGEAFF TRBJ1-1 TRBV7-3 NA NA
TGTGCCAGCAGCTTAGGCCCTCCAGGAGGCCAAGAGACCCAGTACTTC CASSLGPPGGQETQYF TRBJ2-5 TRBV7-2 NA NA